This TCR beta chain stems from a study of T cell responses to AZD1222 COVID-19 vaccine. Trimming took 5 bases from V and 9 from J; bases not matched to a gene: 4. Per germline, CDR1 MNHEY and CDR2 SVGAGI. The CDR3 covers 12 residues. In the case of this clone: Its antigen is undetermined.

Study-wide results and caveats: Across spike, vaccine-associated CD4 TCRs were found, dominant at 160-218 and 743-854. Only a handful of AZD1222 recipients tested seropositive at baseline. Clonal diversity was possibly underestimated, and the donors were mostly white British, with more females.

Generated by immunoSEQ multiplex PCR, the TCRdb table keeps only in-frame clones and is missing some. In the table there are 100,000 to 120,000 clones, about nine tenths of which are singletons. The source of this sequence is an adult in good health. The J gene is TRBJ2-1, the V gene TRBV6-5, with 7 bases lining up with TRBD1. This material consisted of peripheral blood, taken on day 0 of MenACWY control vaccination. The chain's CDR3 is CASSKQGSEQFF. The CDR3 coding sequence is TGTGCCAGCAGTAAACAGGGGAGTGAGCAGTTCTTC.